The 2 T cell receptor beta chains given below trace back to one sample, sequenced in a study of T cell repertoires in cytomegalovirus infection. TCRdb redid the calling of the reads with MiXCR, one entry per CDR3 protein. The repertoire holds about 500,000 distinct CDR3 sequences, with around 30% as singletons. Which antigens these TCRs recognize remains unknown. The input for sequencing was cultured PBMCs, taken from culture after CMV antigen stimulation. The receptors come from a human donor in good health (CMV status not recorded). Some clones in this sample may be carry-over from other donors' samples.

This rearrangement joins TRBV24-1 to TRBJ2-7; 10 positions match TRBD1. CDR1 KGHDR and CDR2 SFDVKD come from the germline V gene. The J segment lost 8 bases and the V segment lost 3 bases, leaving 9 bases of the junction unmatched. CDR3 length: 15 residues. CDR3 sequence (DNA): TGTGCCACCAGTGATCCCGGGACAGGGGACCGTCAGCAGTACTTC. Amino acids: CATSDPGTGDRQQYF.

The V gene is TRBV29-1, the J gene TRBJ1-1; D not certain. The V gene's germline CDR1 is SQVTM and CDR2 ANQGSEA. CDR3 length: 14 residues. V was trimmed by 2 bases and J by 0 bases, leaving 10 bases between them. The CDR3 nucleotides read TGCAGCGTTGAAAGTGTGGCCGTGAACACTGAAGCTTTCTTT. As protein: CSVESVAVNTEAFF.